This entry lists 9 T cell receptor beta chains sequenced from one sample in a study of CD8 T cells in ankylosing spondylitis. Via MiXCR, TCRdb re-called the 5' RACE reads, giving one row per CDR3 protein. This table holds almost 250,000 distinct CDR3 sequences, 30% to 35% found once. Material for sequencing was blood, either unsorted or a sorted T cell fraction (not recorded which). The receptors were gathered from a male donor with ankylosing spondylitis or in good health (not recorded which).

The CDR3 reads CASSQRGVNQPQHF. DNA for the CDR3: TGTGCCAGCAGCCAAAGGGGAGTCAATCAGCCCCAGCATTTT. The chain joins TRBV12-3 or TRBV12-4 to TRBJ1-5; D is perhaps TRBD1 (5 bases). Between the trimmed V and J ends, which lost 6 bases and 3 bases, there was a span of 12 bases. CDR3 size: 14 residues.

This sequence joins TRBV3-1 and TRBJ2-1; D is unclear. Deletions cut 0 bases from V and 4 bases from J, with 7 bases between. The CDR3 covers 14 residues. Per the germline V gene, CDR1 is LGHDT and CDR2 is YNNKEL (reference sequence). In nucleotides, the CDR3 is TGTGCCAGCAGCCAAGAAGGAGCGTACAATGAGCAGTTCTTC. This gives the protein CASSQEGAYNEQFF.

The rearrangement joins TRBV4-1 to TRBJ2-1, with D hard to call. V lost 0 bases, J lost 7 bases, and 10 bases lay in between. Germline V CDR1 and CDR2: MGHRA, YSYEKL. The CDR3 runs to 14 residues. The CDR3 DNA sequence: TGCGCCAGCAGCCAAGACACAGCGATTAATGAGCAGTTCTTC. Translation gives CASSQDTAINEQFF.

This clonotype occurred a few times. V and J are TRBV10-3 and TRBJ2-5, with TRBD2 as a possible D gene (6 bases). Trimming cost V 11 bases and J 2 bases, with 18 bases left between them. Germline V lookup: CDR1 ENHRY, CDR2 SYGVKD. This CDR3 contains 14 residues. The CDR3 DNA reads TGTGCCGTCGCCGGGAGTACAAGTCAAGAGACCCAGTACTTC. It translates to CAVAGSTSQETQYF.

Only a few counts were recorded for this clonotype. The chain is built from TRBV7-6 and TRBJ1-3; unclear D gene. Trimming took 3 bases from V and 2 from J, leaving 14 bases between them. Germline V gives CDR1 SGHVS, CDR2 FNYEAQ. The CDR3 has 16 amino acids. This CDR3 reads CASSFGPGRTGNTIYF. The CDR3 DNA sequence: TGTGCCAGCAGCTTCGGCCCGGGGAGGACTGGAAACACCATATATTTT.

A few counts support this clonotype. The gene calls are TRBV15 and TRBJ2-3; D ambiguous. The CDR3 totals 13 residues. Trimming cost V 0 bases and J 8 bases, with 9 bases left between them. Per the germline V gene, CDR1 is LNHNV and CDR2 is YYDKDF (reference sequence). The DNA for the CDR3 is TGTGCCACCAGCAGAGACGAGCTGGGTACGCAGTATTTT. Protein sequence: CATSRDELGTQYF.

The gene calls are TRBV6-5 and TRBJ2-3; 9 bases are a match to TRBD2. Losses at the gene ends were 4 bases for V and 2 bases for J; bases not matched to a gene: 10. Germline CDR1 reads MNHEY; CDR2 reads SVGAGI. This CDR3 contains 17 residues. The CDR3 coding sequence is TGTGCCAGCAGTTCGAGGCTAGCGGGGAGGGACACAGATACGCAGTATTTT. As protein: CASSSRLAGRDTDTQYF.

The V and J genes are TRBV25-1 and TRBJ2-7, with 9 bases aligning to TRBD1. V lost 5 bases to trimming and J lost 0 bases; unmatched junction nucleotides: 5. Germline CDR1 MGHDK, CDR2 SYGVNS. CDR3 size: 15 residues. The CDR3 is CASSRGQGLSYEQYF. The CDR3 bases are TGTGCCAGCAGTCGCGGACAGGGGCTCTCCTACGAGCAGTACTTC.

The chain couples TRBV7-6 to TRBJ2-1; TRBD2 aligns across 7 bases. Trimming removed 2 bases from V and 0 bases from J; junction bases left unmatched: 1. Germline-derived CDR1 and CDR2 are SGHVS and FNYEAQ. This CDR3 is 15 amino acids long. The CDR3 loop is CASSLREGSYNEQFF. The CDR3 nucleotides are TGTGCCAGCAGCTTAAGGGAGGGCTCCTACAATGAGCAGTTCTTC.